This T cell receptor (beta chain) originates from a study of blood T cell repertoires in COVID-19. Study at large: Specimens from acute and convalescent COVID-19 originated in the United States, Italy and Spain. Sources were T cells, B-cell-depleted T cells, or PBMCs; the material itself was cDNA or gDNA.

In the authors' workflow: Counts of nucleated cells, estimated from reference gene primer amplification, were obtained. The data were produced by immunoSEQ multiplex PCR, yet TCRdb's version contains in-frame clones alone and is incomplete. Clone size and the V and J calls come from that table; the DNA yielded D and trimming. The profile shows tens of thousands of clones, approximately 84% of them singletons. V was clipped by 5 bases and J by 2 bases; unmatched bases: 3. CDR3 length: 16 residues. The germline gives CDR1 GTSNPN, CDR2 SVGIG (reference sequence). V is TRBV30 and J is TRBJ2-6; 13 nucleotides match TRBD2. The receptor was derived from an elderly man with COVID-19, enrolled during active disease. Sequencing was carried out using peripheral blood. The DNA of the CDR3 is TGTGCCTGGGAACTAGCGGGAGGGCCTGGGGCCAACGTCCTGACTTTC. Translating gives CAWELAGGPGANVLTF.